This TCR beta chain was observed in a study of persistence of HIV-infected CD4 T cells. General study results and limits: Degenerate expanded CDR3beta sequences were enriched among CMV- and Gag-responding cells. The rare CMV-responding cells with HIV-1 proviruses were not separately TCR-sequenced.

The CDR3 is made up of 14 amino acids. The V end lost 0 bases, the J end lost 7 bases, and 9 bases lay between the germline ends. CDR1 and CDR2 (germline): LGHDT, YNNKEL (reference sequence). About this clone itself: Its antigen remains unknown.

This was the immunoSEQ version 4 assay in survey mode. Produced via immunoSEQ multiplex PCR; TCRdb's table is partial and in-frame only. This table has more than 35,000 clones, roughly 80% appearing once. Stimulation used about 9.5 ug/mL lysate from CMV-infected fibroblasts. Sorted nonresponding memory CD4+ T cells were CD40L-negative, CD69-negative, CD45RO-high. Suppressive ART was started during chronic HIV-1 infection in these adults. For at least 4 years, plasma HIV-1 RNA was undetectable (<50 copies/mL). This TCR was sampled from an adult man with HIV who was CMV-seropositive. The sample was CD4+ T cells sorted from PBMCs after roughly 18-hour stimulation, taken from a patient who received antiretroviral therapy. The rearrangement joins TRBV3-1 (or the pseudogene TRBV3-2) to TRBJ2-2, with D possibly matching TRBD1 (6 bases). The CDR3 region is CASSQDGRGGELFF. Here the CDR3 DNA reads TGTGCCAGCAGCCAAGATGGCAGGGGCGGGGAGCTGTTTTTT.